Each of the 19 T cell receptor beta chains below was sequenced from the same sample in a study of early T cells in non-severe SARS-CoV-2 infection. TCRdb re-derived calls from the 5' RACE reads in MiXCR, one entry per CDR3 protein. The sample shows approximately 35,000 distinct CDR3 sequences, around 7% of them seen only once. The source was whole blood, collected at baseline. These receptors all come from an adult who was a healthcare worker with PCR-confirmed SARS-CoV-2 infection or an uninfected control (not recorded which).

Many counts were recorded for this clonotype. The CDR3 bases are TGTGCCACCAGCCTAGCGTTTTGGAGAAACACTGAAGCTTTCTTT. As protein: CATSLAFWRNTEAFF. V and J are TRBV12-3 or TRBV12-4 and TRBJ1-1; D is unclear. Trimming stripped 10 bases from V and 2 bases from J, with 20 bases between. The CDR3 runs to 15 residues.

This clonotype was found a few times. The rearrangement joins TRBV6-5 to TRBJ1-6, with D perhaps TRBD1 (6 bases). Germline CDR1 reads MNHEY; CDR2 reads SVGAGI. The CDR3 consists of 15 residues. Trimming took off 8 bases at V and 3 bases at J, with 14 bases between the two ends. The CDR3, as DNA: TGTGCCAGCCGACCACCGGGACACTATAATTCACCCCTCCACTTT. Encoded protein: CASRPPGHYNSPLHF.

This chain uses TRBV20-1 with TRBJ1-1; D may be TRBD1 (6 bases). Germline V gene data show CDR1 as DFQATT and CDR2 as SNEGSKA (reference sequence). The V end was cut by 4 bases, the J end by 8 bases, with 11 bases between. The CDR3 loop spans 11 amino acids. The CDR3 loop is CSANTGSEAFF. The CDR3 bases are TGCAGTGCTAATACAGGGTCCGAAGCTTTCTTT.

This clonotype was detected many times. CDR3 protein: CASSLAFDSYEQYF. The CDR3 DNA follows: TGTGCCAGCAGCTTAGCCTTCGATTCCTACGAGCAGTACTTC. The chain couples TRBV7-6 to TRBJ2-7; D not resolved. This CDR3 comprises 14 residues. Deletions cut 0 bases from V and 1 base from J, with 7 bases between. The germline V gene encodes CDR1 SGHVS and CDR2 FNYEAQ.

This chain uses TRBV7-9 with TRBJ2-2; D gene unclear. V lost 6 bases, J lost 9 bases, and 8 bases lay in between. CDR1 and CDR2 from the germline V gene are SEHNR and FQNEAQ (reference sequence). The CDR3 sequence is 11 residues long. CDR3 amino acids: CASSKGWELFF. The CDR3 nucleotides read TGTGCCAGCAGTAAGGGATGGGAGCTGTTTTTT.

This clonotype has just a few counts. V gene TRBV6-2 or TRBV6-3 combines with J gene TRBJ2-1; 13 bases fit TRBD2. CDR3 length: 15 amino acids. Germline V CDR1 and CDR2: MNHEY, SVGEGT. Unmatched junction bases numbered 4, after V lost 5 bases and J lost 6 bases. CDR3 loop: CASSRTSGSSNEQFF. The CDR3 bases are TGTGCCAGCAGTCGGACTAGCGGGAGTAGCAATGAGCAGTTCTTC.

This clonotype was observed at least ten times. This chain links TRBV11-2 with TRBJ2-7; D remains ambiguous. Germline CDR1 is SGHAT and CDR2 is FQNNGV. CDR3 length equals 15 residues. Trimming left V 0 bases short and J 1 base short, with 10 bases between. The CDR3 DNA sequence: TGTGCCAGCAGCTTAGATCGGCCAGCATCCTACGAGCAGTACTTC. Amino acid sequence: CASSLDRPASYEQYF.

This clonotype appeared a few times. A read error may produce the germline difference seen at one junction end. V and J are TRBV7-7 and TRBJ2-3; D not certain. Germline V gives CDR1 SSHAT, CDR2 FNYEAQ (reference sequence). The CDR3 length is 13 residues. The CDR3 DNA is TGTGCTAGCAGCTTCGGTCCCACAGATACGCAGTATTTT. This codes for CASSFGPTDTQYF.

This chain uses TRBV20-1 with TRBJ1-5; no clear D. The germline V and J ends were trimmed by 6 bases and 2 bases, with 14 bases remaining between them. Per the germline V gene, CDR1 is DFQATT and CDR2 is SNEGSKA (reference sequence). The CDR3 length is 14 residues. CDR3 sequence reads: CSAHREVGNQPQHF. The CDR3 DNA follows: TGCAGTGCCCATCGCGAGGTAGGCAATCAGCCCCAGCATTTT.

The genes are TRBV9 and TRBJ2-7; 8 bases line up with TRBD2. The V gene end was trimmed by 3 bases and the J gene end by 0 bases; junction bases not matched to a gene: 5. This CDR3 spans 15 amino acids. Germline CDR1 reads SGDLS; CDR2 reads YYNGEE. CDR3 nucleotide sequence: TGTGCCAGCAGCGCCAGCGGGAGCCGCTCCTACGAGCAGTACTTC. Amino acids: CASSASGSRSYEQYF.

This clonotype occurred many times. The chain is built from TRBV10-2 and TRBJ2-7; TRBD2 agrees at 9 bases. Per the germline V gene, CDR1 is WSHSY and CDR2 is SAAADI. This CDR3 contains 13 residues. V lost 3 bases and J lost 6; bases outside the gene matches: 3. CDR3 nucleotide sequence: TGCGCCAGCAGTGATAGCGGGAGATTCGAGCAGTACGTC. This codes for CASSDSGRFEQYV.

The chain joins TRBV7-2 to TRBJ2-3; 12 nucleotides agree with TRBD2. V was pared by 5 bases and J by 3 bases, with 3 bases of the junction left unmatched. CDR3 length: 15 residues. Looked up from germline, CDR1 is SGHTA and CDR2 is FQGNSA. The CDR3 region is CASSAGLAGTDTQYF. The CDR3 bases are TGTGCCAGCAGCGCTGGACTAGCGGGAACAGATACGCAGTATTTT.

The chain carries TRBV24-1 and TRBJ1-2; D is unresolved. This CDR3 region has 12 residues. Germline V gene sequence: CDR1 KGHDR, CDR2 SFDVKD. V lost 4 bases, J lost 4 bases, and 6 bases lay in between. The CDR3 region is CATSDQLYGYTF. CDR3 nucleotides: TGTGCCACCAGTGACCAGCTCTATGGCTACACCTTC.

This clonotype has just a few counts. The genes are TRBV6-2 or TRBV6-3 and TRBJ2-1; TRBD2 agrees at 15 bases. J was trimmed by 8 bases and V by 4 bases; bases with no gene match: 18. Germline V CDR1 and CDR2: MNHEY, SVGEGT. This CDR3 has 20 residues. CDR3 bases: TGTGCCAGCAGTTCACCACTTAGGGGGGGGACTAGCGGGAGGTTGGATGAGCAGTTCTTC. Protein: CASSSPLRGGTSGRLDEQFF.

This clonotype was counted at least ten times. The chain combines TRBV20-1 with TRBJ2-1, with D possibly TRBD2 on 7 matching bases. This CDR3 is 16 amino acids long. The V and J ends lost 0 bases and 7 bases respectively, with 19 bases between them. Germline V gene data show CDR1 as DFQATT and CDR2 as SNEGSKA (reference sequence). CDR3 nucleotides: TGCAGTGCTAGAGATCATTTTGCGGGGGCCGAGAATGAGCAGTTCTTC. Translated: CSARDHFAGAENEQFF.

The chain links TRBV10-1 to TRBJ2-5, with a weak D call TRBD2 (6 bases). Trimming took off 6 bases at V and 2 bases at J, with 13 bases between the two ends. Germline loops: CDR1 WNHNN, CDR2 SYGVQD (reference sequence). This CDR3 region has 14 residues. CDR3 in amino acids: CASRKAGIQETQYF. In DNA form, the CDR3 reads TGCGCCAGCAGGAAAGCGGGTATTCAAGAGACCCAGTACTTC.

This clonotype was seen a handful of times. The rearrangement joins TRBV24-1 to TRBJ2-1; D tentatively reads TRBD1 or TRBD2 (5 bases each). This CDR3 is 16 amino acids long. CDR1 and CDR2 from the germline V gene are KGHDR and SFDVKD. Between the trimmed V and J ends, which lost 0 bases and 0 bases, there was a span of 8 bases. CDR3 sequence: CATSDLGTDSYNEQFF. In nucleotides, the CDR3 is TGTGCCACCAGTGATTTGGGGACGGACTCCTACAATGAGCAGTTCTTC.

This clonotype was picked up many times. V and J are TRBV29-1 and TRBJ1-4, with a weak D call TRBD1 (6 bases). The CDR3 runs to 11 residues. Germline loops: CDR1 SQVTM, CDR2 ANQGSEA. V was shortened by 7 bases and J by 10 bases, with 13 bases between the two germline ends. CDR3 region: CSAGESGKLFF. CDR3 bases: TGCAGCGCAGGGGAGTCTGGAAAACTGTTTTTT.

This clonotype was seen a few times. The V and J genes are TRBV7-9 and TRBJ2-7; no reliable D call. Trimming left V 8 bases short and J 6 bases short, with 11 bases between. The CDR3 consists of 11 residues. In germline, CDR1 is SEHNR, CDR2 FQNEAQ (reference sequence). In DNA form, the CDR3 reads TGTGCCAGCGGGGTGACCGGCGAGCAGTACTTC. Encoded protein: CASGVTGEQYF.